These 16 T cell receptor beta chains were all obtained from the same sample, sequenced in a study of cytomegalovirus exposure and HLA in healthy donors. The PCR made use of 60 Vbeta and 13 Jbeta primers. Measured with immunoSEQ multiplex PCR; TCRdb has only the in-frame clones, and not every one. There are some 130,000 clones in the sample; approximately 83% occur only once, and approximately 3.4% lies in the top ten. The source material was PBMCs. These receptors were obtained from a middle-aged man in good health and CMV-seronegative.

The chain joins TRBV28 to TRBJ1-5, with D uncertain. The CDR3 has 13 residues. Between the trimmed V and J ends, which lost 4 bases and 7 bases, there was a span of 11 bases. Germline assignment: CDR1 MDHEN and CDR2 SYDVKM. CDR3 sequence: CASSSLGSQPQHF. The CDR3 coding sequence is TGTGCCAGCAGTTCCTTGGGGAGCCAGCCCCAGCATTTT.

The chain combines TRBV7-9 with TRBJ1-1; 7 bases map to TRBD1. V was pared by 5 bases and J by 3 bases, with 6 bases of the junction left unmatched. CDR1 and CDR2 (germline): SEHNR, FQNEAQ (reference sequence). This CDR3 has 14 amino acids. CDR3 amino acids: CASSGGQTYTEAFF. In nucleotides, the CDR3 is TGTGCCAGCAGCGGGGGACAGACTTACACTGAAGCTTTCTTT.

The chain carries TRBV28 and TRBJ1-2, with 8 bases matching TRBD1. The CDR3 has 15 residues. Germline V gene lookup returns CDR1 MDHEN and CDR2 SYDVKM. V shed 2 bases and J 6 bases; nucleotides not matched to a gene: 8. CDR3 coding DNA: TGTGCCAGCAGTTTAGCAGGGGGCGGACTGAATGGCTACACCTTC. Its protein product is CASSLAGGGLNGYTF.

This clone occurred once. The J gene is TRBJ1-2, the V gene TRBV5-1, with 9 nucleotides matching TRBD1. The V segment lost 0 bases and the J segment 5 bases; nucleotides outside the gene matches: 5. The V gene's germline CDR1 is SGHRS and CDR2 YFSETQ. The CDR3 is 15 amino acids. The CDR3 region is CASSLGDRAAYGYTF. The CDR3 bases are TGCGCCAGCAGCTTGGGGGACAGGGCTGCTTATGGCTACACCTTC.

The chain uses TRBV28 and TRBJ1-1; D is possibly TRBD1 (6 bases). The CDR3 totals 14 residues. Germline V gene lookup returns CDR1 MDHEN and CDR2 SYDVKM. V was pared by 4 bases and J by 6 bases, with 15 bases between. The CDR3 bases are TGTGCCAGCAGTTACCACAGGGAGAGGGCTGAAGCTTTCTTT. The encoded protein is CASSYHRERAEAFF.

The chain employs TRBV21-1 and TRBJ1-2; TRBD1 was called by the table and not checked on the DNA. TRBV21-1 is classified as a pseudogene. The CDR3 runs 15 residues. CDR3 in amino acids: CASSKNHSKSYGYTF. CDR3 bases: TGTGCCAGCAGCAAAAACCACAGTAAAAGCTATGGCTACACCTTC.

The chain has TRBV6-5 and TRBJ2-3; TRBD1 is a possible D gene (6 bases). This CDR3 comprises 15 residues. Per the germline V gene, CDR1 is MNHEY and CDR2 is SVGAGI. Trimming cost V 2 bases and J 5 bases, with 14 bases left between them. The CDR3 DNA follows: TGTGCCAGCAGTTACGGGACAACGGTTGTAGATACGCAGTATTTT. This codes for CASSYGTTVVDTQYF.

The chain couples TRBV6-1 to TRBJ2-1, with 7 nucleotides matching TRBD1. Germline V gene sequence: CDR1 MNHNS, CDR2 SASEGT. The CDR3 runs to 15 residues. Germline trimming cut 1 base from V and 8 bases from J; bases unmatched to any gene: 8. The CDR3 protein is CASSEEYRGRDEQFF. The CDR3 bases are TGTGCCAGCAGTGAAGAATACAGGGGAAGGGATGAGCAGTTCTTC.

The chain recombines TRBV7-9 with TRBJ2-7, with D tentatively TRBD1 (5 bases). Germline V gene lookup returns CDR1 SEHNR and CDR2 FQNEAQ (reference sequence). This CDR3 region has 15 residues. Trimming shortened V by 1 base and J by 6 bases, and 16 bases separated the two germline ends. The CDR3 region is CASSLGGRDGAEQYF. The CDR3 bases are TGTGCCAGCAGCTTAGGTGGCAGGGATGGTGCCGAGCAGTACTTC.

The chain is built from TRBV28 and TRBJ2-5, with 9 bases aligning to TRBD1. The CDR3 covers 14 residues. Losses at the gene ends were 3 bases for V and 4 bases for J; bases not matched to a gene: 3. From germline, CDR1 is MDHEN and CDR2 SYDVKM. The CDR3 loop reads CASSFQDRGETQYF. In DNA form, the CDR3 reads TGTGCCAGCAGTTTCCAGGACAGGGGAGAGACCCAGTACTTC.

The chain couples TRBV28 to TRBJ2-7; 8 bases are a match to TRBD2. Germline CDR1 MDHEN, CDR2 SYDVKM. The CDR3 consists of 14 residues. Trimming cost V 7 bases and J 5 bases; bases outside gene matches: 10. The CDR3 DNA sequence: TGTGCCAGCACACCGGGACTAGAATCGAACGAGCAGTACTTC. Translating it yields CASTPGLESNEQYF.

The rearrangement joins TRBV18 to TRBJ2-7; the D gene is possibly TRBD2 (5 bases). The CDR3 consists of 13 residues. Germline V gene lookup returns CDR1 KGHSH and CDR2 LQKENI. V was pared by 5 bases and J by 3 bases, with 11 bases between. The DNA of the CDR3 is TGTGCCAGCTCAACCGGAACTAGCTACGAGCAGTACTTC. This gives the protein CASSTGTSYEQYF.

The chain recombines TRBV29-1 with TRBJ1-2, with D unresolved. Trimming shortened V by 3 bases and J by 8 bases, and 10 bases separated the two germline ends. Germline values: CDR1 SQVTM, CDR2 ANQGSEA. CDR3 size: 11 residues. CDR3 amino acids: CSVENAGGYTF. As DNA, the CDR3 is TGCAGCGTTGAGAACGCGGGGGGCTACACCTTC.

The gene calls are TRBV30 and TRBJ2-4; TRBD2 might be the D (6 bases). The germline gives CDR1 GTSNPN, CDR2 SVGIG (reference sequence). Trimming took 1 base from V and 8 from J, leaving 15 bases between them. The length of the CDR3 is 14 residues. CDR3 residues: CAWSGGAAEDIQYF. The CDR3 bases are TGTGCCTGGAGTGGCGGGGCAGCCGAGGACATTCAGTACTTC.

This rearrangement joins TRBV27 to TRBJ2-3; D not resolved. Germline V gene lookup returns CDR1 MNHEY and CDR2 SMNVEV (reference sequence). The CDR3 is made up of 14 amino acids. The ends were cut back, 3 bases at V and 6 bases at J, with 13 bases in the middle. The CDR3 DNA reads as TGTGCCAGCAGTTTCCAGGCTAATTCTGATACGCAGTATTTT. Amino acids: CASSFQANSDTQYF.

This rearrangement joins TRBV19 to TRBJ1-6, with 8 bases identical to TRBD1. V trimming: 7 bases; J trimming: 1 base; junction bases outside the gene matches: 6. The CDR3 runs to 16 residues. The germline V gene has CDR1 LNHDA and CDR2 SQIVND (reference sequence). The CDR3 DNA reads as TGTGCCAGTACTTGGACAGGGTCGTCCTATAATTCACCCCTCCACTTT. This codes for CASTWTGSSYNSPLHF.